Here is one T cell receptor (beta chain) with its context. The data belong to a study of tumor-infiltrating lymphocytes in primary liver carcinoma. Study details: Subjects consisted of male and female patients aged 30 to 69 years. The tumors, T1-T3 N0M0 lesions, were about 4.2 to 11 cm across.

Total RNA and DNA came together from about 21-30 mg of bulk tissue without cell sorting. Starting from roughly 0.5 ug of total RNA, TCR beta cDNA was produced with a primer in the constant region. For TCR beta, libraries were produced by three nested multiplex PCR rounds using slightly modified ARM-PCR. In TCRdb, the multiplex PCR reads were re-called with MiXCR into one record per CDR3 protein. The sample carries more than 75,000 distinct CDR3 sequences, 72% recorded once. The sample comprised liver tumor tissue from sampling region 1. Subset noted: tumor region T1, superior pole. This receptor was identified in a man aged 40-50 years with primary liver carcinoma and hepatitis B virus infection.

The CDR3 is CPAAKMGPQVGNEQFF. In DNA, the CDR3 is TGCCCAGCAGCCAAGATGGGCCCGCAGGTAGGCAATGAGCAGTTCTTC. V gene TRBV4-1 combines with J gene TRBJ2-1; no firm D call. Germline V gene data show CDR1 as MGHRA and CDR2 as YSYEKL. The length of the CDR3 is 16 residues.